Below, one T cell receptor beta chain is given with its context. The missing CDR3 end, 3 residues past where the read stops, is filled in from the germline J gene. The sample comes from a study of T cells in women clearing cervical HPV infection. Germline values: CDR1 DFQATT, CDR2 SNEGSKA (reference sequence). The CDR3 contains 14 residues. V gave up 3 bases and J gave up 1 base; unmatched junction bases: 4. Sequencing was performed with immunoSEQ multiplex PCR; in TCRdb, only in-frame clones are kept and a portion is missing. The sample totals tens of thousands of clones. Material for sequencing was blood buffy coat. The chain joins TRBV20-1 to TRBJ2-3, with 7 bases fitting TRBD2. The receptor was isolated from a woman aged 18 to 69 with a cervical HPV16 infection that either progressed to CIN3+ or cleared (not recorded which). The chain's CDR3 is CSASITSGTDTQYF. The CDR3 bases that were read are TGCAGTGCTAGCATTACTAGCGGCACAGATACG.